Shown below are 27 T cell receptor beta chains from a single sample sequenced in a study of vaccination and CD4 T cells after COVID-19. Their antigens are not known. Once obtained from cultured CD4+ T cells, the DNA was sequenced using the Oncomine TCR Beta short-read assay. A single record per CDR3 protein comes from TCRdb applying MiXCR to the PCR reads. Of some 14,000 distinct CDR3 sequences listed, under 25% were seen once; the top ten hold roughly 15%. Treatment given: roughly 11-day PBMC culture with coronavirus spike peptide pools or control peptides (ViraFEST assay). The sample was cultured CD4+ T cells from blood. Every receptor here comes from a human donor with COVID-19.

The chain joins TRBV11-3 to TRBJ2-7; D gene ambiguous. Deletions cut 5 bases from V and 6 bases from J, with 11 bases between. CDR1 and CDR2 (germline): SGHNT, YENEEA. The CDR3 is 12 amino acids. CDR3 nucleotide sequence: TGTGCCAGCAGCCGAGGAGTGGCCGAGCAGTACTTC. It specifies CASSRGVAEQYF.

This rearrangement joins TRBV29-1 to TRBJ1-2; 11 nucleotides match TRBD1. Germline CDR1 reads SQVTM; CDR2 reads ANQGSEA. The V gene end was trimmed by 7 bases and the J gene end by 8 bases; junction bases not matched to a gene: 6. The CDR3 covers 12 residues. CDR3 residues: CSGGQGVGGYTF. In nucleotides, the CDR3 is TGCAGCGGGGGACAGGGGGTGGGGGGCTACACCTTC.

The chain joins TRBV12-3 or TRBV12-4 to TRBJ2-7; TRBD1 agrees at 8 bases. V lost 8 bases and J lost 3; bases outside the gene matches: 6. This CDR3 region has 13 residues. CDR3 sequence (DNA): TGTGCCAGCTCGACAGGGGTCTTCTACGAGCAGTACTTC. It specifies CASSTGVFYEQYF.

In its sample, this clonotype was seen a few times. The chain employs TRBV6-1 and TRBJ1-5; D is unclear. In germline, CDR1 is MNHNS, CDR2 SASEGT. This CDR3 is built from 13 residues. Trimming took off 7 bases at V and 0 bases at J, with 7 bases between the two ends. The chain's CDR3 is CASTLISNQPQHF. CDR3 nucleotides: TGTGCCAGCACCCTTATTAGCAATCAGCCCCAGCATTTT.

The CDR3 is CASRLKQKSEGYTF. The CDR3 DNA follows: TGTGCCAGCAGACTAAAACAGAAATCGGAAGGCTACACCTTC. The chain links TRBV12-3 or TRBV12-4 to TRBJ1-2; D is unclear. V lost 6 bases and J lost 8, with 19 bases in between. CDR3 length equals 14 residues.

This clonotype is deemed medium-sized. The chain uses TRBV2 and TRBJ1-2, with D unclear. The CDR3 is made up of 14 amino acids. V was trimmed by 7 bases and J by 2 bases, leaving 14 bases between them. CDR1 is SNHLY and CDR2 is FYNNEI in the germline V gene. The CDR3 region has the DNA TGTGCCAGCACCGTGGAGGGCTTAAACTATGGCTACACCTTC. Encoded protein: CASTVEGLNYGYTF.

The J gene is TRBJ2-7, the V gene TRBV18, with 10 nucleotides matching TRBD2. V shed 1 base and J 3 bases; nucleotides not matched to a gene: 0. Per germline, CDR1 KGHSH and CDR2 LQKENI. The CDR3 has 14 residues. Here the CDR3 reads CASSPRLAGYEQYF. For the CDR3, the DNA is TGTGCCAGCTCACCACGACTAGCGGGCTACGAGCAGTACTTC.

The V and J genes are TRBV19 and TRBJ1-2; 8 nucleotides agree with TRBD1. The CDR3 covers 15 residues. Germline CDR1 reads LNHDA; CDR2 reads SQIVND (reference sequence). The V segment lost 7 bases and the J segment 4 bases; nucleotides outside the gene matches: 11. CDR3 DNA sequence: TGTGCCAGTACCGCCCTCCGGACAGGGTCCTATGGCTACACCTTC. Translation gives CASTALRTGSYGYTF.

This sequence joins TRBV5-4 and TRBJ2-7; 8 bases are shared with TRBD1. The CDR3 is made up of 15 amino acids. The germline gives CDR1 SGHNT, CDR2 YYREEE (reference sequence). Trimming at V came to 0 bases and at J to 4 bases, leaving 6 bases not matched to a gene. The CDR3 region has the DNA TGTGCCAGCAGCTTGGGACAGGGGACCCCATACGAGCAGTACTTC. Translation: CASSLGQGTPYEQYF. The variable domain in full, completed from reference TRBV5-4 and TRBJ2-7, reads ETGVTQSPTHLIKTRGQQVTLRCSSQSGHNTVSWYQQALGQGPQFIFQYYREEENGRGNFPPRFSGLQFPNYSSELNVNALELDDSALYLCASSLGQGTPYEQYFGPGTRLTVT.

This clonotype has more than one count but fewer than ten. J is TRBJ2-2 and V is TRBV11-3; D perhaps matches TRBD2 (6 bases). Looked up from germline, CDR1 is SGHNT and CDR2 is YENEEA. V was cut by 0 bases and J by 5 bases, with 7 bases left in between. CDR3 length equals 14 residues. CDR3 loop: CASSLDGGTGELFF. The CDR3 DNA reads TGTGCCAGCAGCTTAGATGGGGGGACCGGGGAGCTGTTTTTT.

V usage is TRBV6-4 and J usage is TRBJ2-3, with 7 bases that match TRBD2. The germline V gene has CDR1 MRHNA and CDR2 SNTAGT. This CDR3 is 16 amino acids long. Germline trimming cut 0 bases from V and 2 bases from J; bases unmatched to any gene: 5. In DNA, the CDR3 is TGTGCCAGCAGTGACTCGCGCGGGGGACCCACAGATACGCAGTATTTT. Its translation: CASSDSRGGPTDTQYF.

The rearrangement links TRBV19 to TRBJ2-3; 9 bases map to TRBD1. Germline V gene data show CDR1 as LNHDA and CDR2 as SQIVND (reference sequence). This CDR3 region has 16 residues. J lost 2 bases, V lost 4 bases, and 7 bases had no gene match. The CDR3 protein is CASSTPGQGNTDTQYF. The CDR3 nucleotides are TGTGCCAGTAGTACACCGGGACAGGGAAACACAGATACGCAGTATTTT.

This chain links TRBV7-2 with TRBJ2-3; D is possibly TRBD2 (7 bases). The length of the CDR3 is 16 residues. CDR1 SGHTA and CDR2 FQGNSA come from the germline V gene. The ends were cut back, 4 bases at V and 0 bases at J, with 14 bases in the middle. CDR3 coding DNA: TGTACCAGCAGCTCCAGGCGGGGGCTAAGCACAGATACGCAGTATTTT. This sequence encodes CTSSSRRGLSTDTQYF.

This clonotype has more than one count but fewer than ten. The chain carries TRBV6-1 and TRBJ1-2; 8 bases are a match to TRBD1. The CDR3 extends over 16 amino acids. J was trimmed by 0 bases and V by 5 bases; bases with no gene match: 8. Looked up from germline, CDR1 is MNHNS and CDR2 is SASEGT. The CDR3 protein is CASSPTGTGSNYGYTF. The CDR3 bases are TGTGCCAGCAGTCCAACCGGGACAGGCTCTAACTATGGCTACACCTTC.

This clonotype was detected once. The V call is TRBV29-1, the J call TRBJ1-3, with D maybe TRBD1 (6 bases). The CDR3 has 14 residues. CDR1 and CDR2 from the germline V gene are SQVTM and ANQGSEA. The V gene lost 7 bases and the J gene lost 0 bases, with 13 bases spanning the gap. In DNA form, the CDR3 reads TGCAGCGCCTGCTTGGGACACTCTGGAAACACCATATATTTT. This encodes CSACLGHSGNTIYF.

This clonotype was counted a few times. This chain links TRBV11-2 with TRBJ2-5, with D perhaps matching TRBD2 (6 bases). Germline lookup yields CDR1 SGHAT and CDR2 FQNNGV. The CDR3 length is 15 residues. V was pared by 0 bases and J by 1 base, with 9 bases between. The CDR3 loop reads CASSLEVGGQETQYF. CDR3 sequence (DNA): TGTGCCAGCAGCTTAGAAGTGGGGGGCCAAGAGACCCAGTACTTC.

This chain connects TRBV4-1 to TRBJ1-1; possibly TRBD1 for D (5 bases). This CDR3 contains 18 residues. CDR1 MGHRA and CDR2 YSYEKL come from the germline V gene. Trimming took 1 base from V and 5 from J, leaving 23 bases between them. The CDR3 loop reads CASSQGWVIEGRRTEAFF. The CDR3 DNA reads as TGCGCCAGCAGCCAAGGGTGGGTGATCGAGGGGAGACGGACTGAAGCTTTCTTT.

The sample holds a few counts of this clonotype. The J gene is TRBJ2-3, the V gene TRBV6-5, with D possibly TRBD2 on 5 matching bases. V was pared by 3 bases and J by 6 bases, with 10 bases between. Germline CDR1 is MNHEY and CDR2 is SVGAGI. This CDR3 spans 13 amino acids. This CDR3 reads CASSYVGGDTQYF. The DNA of the CDR3 is TGTGCCAGCAGTTATGTTGGCGGGGATACGCAGTATTTT.

The J gene is TRBJ2-5, the V gene TRBV5-4; 8 bases agree with TRBD1. V dropped 4 bases and J dropped 3; count of bases not matched to a gene: 8. This CDR3 has 15 residues. Germline CDR1 and CDR2: SGHNT and YYREEE (reference sequence). The CDR3 is CASSAPGQVEETQYF. CDR3 nucleotide sequence: TGTGCCAGCAGCGCCCCGGGACAGGTTGAAGAGACCCAGTACTTC.

This chain connects TRBV24-1 to TRBJ2-6; D not certain. The CDR3 has 14 residues. V lost 5 bases and J lost 0, with 4 bases in between. CDR1 is KGHDR and CDR2 is SFDVKD in the germline V gene. The CDR3 DNA sequence: TGTGCCACCAGTGCCAGCTCTGGGGCCAACGTCCTGACTTTC. Encoded protein: CATSASSGANVLTF.

This clonotype qualifies as medium-sized. The V call is TRBV20-1, the J call TRBJ1-2, with TRBD1 identical over 7 bases. The junction had 6 bases not matched to a gene; V was cut back by 4 bases and J by 4 bases. The length of the CDR3 is 13 residues. From germline, CDR1 is DFQATT and CDR2 SNEGSKA (reference sequence). The CDR3 DNA reads as TGCAGTGCTAACAGGCAGGGGGGCTATGGCTACACCTTC. Its translation: CSANRQGGYGYTF.

This clonotype was counted between two and nine times. The chain joins TRBV4-1 to TRBJ1-6; possible D gene TRBD1, 5 bases. The V gene's germline CDR1 is MGHRA and CDR2 YSYEKL. CDR3 length: 16 residues. V gave up 5 bases and J gave up 7 bases, with 18 bases separating them. The CDR3 spells CASSDHTGTPNSPLHF. The DNA of the CDR3 is TGCGCCAGCAGCGACCACACCGGGACGCCCAATTCACCCCTCCACTTT.

The chain has TRBV7-6 and TRBJ2-5; no firm D call. The germline V and J ends were trimmed by 5 bases and 2 bases, with 12 bases remaining between them. CDR1 SGHVS and CDR2 FNYEAQ come from the germline V gene. The CDR3 spans 14 residues. Here the CDR3 reads CASSAPTRQETQYF. The CDR3 DNA follows: TGTGCCAGCAGCGCACCAACGCGGCAAGAGACCCAGTACTTC.

This clonotype was found a few times. This chain links TRBV19 with TRBJ1-6; 7 positions agree with TRBD1. The germline CDR1 and CDR2 sequences are LNHDA and SQIVND (reference sequence). CDR3 length equals 13 residues. The junction had 7 bases not matched to a gene; V was cut back by 7 bases and J by 10 bases. The CDR3 here is CASTQGRRSPLHF. The CDR3 coding sequence is TGTGCCAGTACACAGGGGAGGAGGTCACCCCTCCACTTT. Combining the CDR3 with reference TRBV19 and TRBJ1-6 gives the whole variable domain DGGITQSPKYLFRKEGQNVTLSCEQNLNHDAMYWYRQDPGQGLRLIYYSQIVNDFQKGDIAEGYSVSREKKESFPLTVTSAQKNPTAFYLCASTQGRRSPLHFGNGTRLTVT.

J is TRBJ1-5 and V is TRBV12-3 or TRBV12-4; D gene unclear. The CDR3 spans 14 residues. Trimming cost V 7 bases and J 2 bases, with 12 bases left between them. The CDR3 coding sequence is TGTGCCAGCACCCGACATAAGGGCAATCAGCCCCAGCATTTT. It yields the protein CASTRHKGNQPQHF.

This clonotype is medium-sized (0.01 to 0.1%) by share. This chain links TRBV20-1 with TRBJ1-6; D is unresolved. CDR3 length: 15 residues. Germline V lookup: CDR1 DFQATT, CDR2 SNEGSKA (reference sequence). Trimming stripped 3 bases from V and 0 bases from J, with 9 bases between. This CDR3 is CSASFGSSYNSPLHF. The CDR3 bases are TGCAGTGCTAGTTTCGGGAGCTCCTATAATTCACCCCTCCACTTT.

For the CDR3, the DNA is TGTGCCACCAGTGACCCAACGACAGGGCGGCAAGAGACCCAGTACTTC. This codes for CATSDPTTGRQETQYF. V is TRBV24-1 and J is TRBJ2-5; 7 bases align to TRBD1. CDR1 is KGHDR, CDR2 SFDVKD, per germline. Trimming at V came to 4 bases and at J to 2 bases, leaving 9 bases not matched to a gene. The CDR3 totals 16 residues.